The source of this T cell receptor (delta chain) is a study of γδ T cells in repeated Plasmodium falciparum infection. Study-level background: Malaria-naive adults were infected with P. falciparum NF54 four times over roughly 600 days. Each infection was followed by sampling at 21 days, plus baseline and some pre-infection draws.

TCRdb reanalyzed the multiplex PCR reads using CATT. The sample contains about 50,000 delta-chain clones, around 2% of which appear only once. This clone was detected only a few times. Its antigen is as yet unknown. The likely explanation is a read error, given a far larger clone one base away. The same CDR3 is also encoded by other DNA sequences in this sample. The study's findings and limits: Malian children's Vdelta2-negative repertoires appeared more expanded and less diverse than Australians'. The Malian cohort came from a small rural village of predominantly one ethnic group.

Looked up from germline, CDR1 is TVYSNPD and CDR2 is GDNSRS (reference sequence). The CDR3 totals 17 residues. Trimming at V came to 3 bases and at J to 4 bases, leaving 18 bases not matched to a gene. Gammadelta T cells were flow-sorted from PBMC into Vgamma9/Vdelta2+ and Vdelta2-negative populations for bulk analysis. The V and J genes are TRDV3 and TRDJ1; TRDD2 matches 9 bases. The J gene, left out of TCRdb, was set here by checking the DNA against germline. This receptor was identified in a pool of human donors (malaria-infected and uninfected, not separated). Sequences were obtained from gamma-delta T cells from blood. The DNA of the CDR3 is TGTGCCTTAATTTCCTTCCTACCGGCTGGGGGCCTCGATAAACTCATCTTT. As protein: CALISFLPAGGLDKLIF. The complete variable domain, with remaining parts taken from reference TRDV3 and TRDJ1, reads CDKVTQSSPDQTVASGSEVVLLCTYDTVYSNPDLFWYRIRPDYSFQFVFYGDNSRSEGADFTQGRFSVKHILTQKAFHLVISPVRTEDSATYYCALISFLPAGGLDKLIFGKGTRVTVEP.